These 6 T cell receptor beta chains came from one sample sequenced in a study of OX40 agonist ivuxolimab in advanced cancers. The assay was immunoSEQ multiplex PCR, and TCRdb's table has in-frame clones only and misses some. The sample records roughly 45,000 clones, roughly 88% being singletons. The input for sequencing was CD4+ or CD8+ T cells sorted from blood, taken in a trial of the OX40 agonist ivuxolimab. The source of these receptors is an adult with an advanced solid tumor such as melanoma, head and neck, liver or kidney cancer.

The rearrangement uses TRBV5-1 and TRBJ2-1, with 13 positions matching TRBD2. The V segment lost 4 bases and the J segment 7 bases; nucleotides outside the gene matches: 11. Germline V gene sequence: CDR1 SGHRS, CDR2 YFSETQ. This CDR3 is built from 17 residues. The CDR3 sequence is CASSPSGTSGDRNEQFF. As DNA, the CDR3 is TGCGCCAGCAGCCCATCAGGGACTAGCGGGGATCGGAATGAGCAGTTCTTC.

The chain couples TRBV6-6 to TRBJ1-1; no definite D call. CDR1 and CDR2 from the germline V gene are MNHNY and SVGAGI (reference sequence). V lost 4 bases to trimming and J lost 4 bases, with 13 bases between them. The CDR3 is 14 amino acids. The CDR3, as DNA: TGTGCCAGCAGTTTCGAATGGGGTCGCACTGAAGCTTTCTTT. Encoded protein: CASSFEWGRTEAFF.

The CDR3 nucleotides read TGTGCCAGCAGCAAAGCGGGGGGGCAAGAGACCCAGTACTTC. This sequence encodes CASSKAGGQETQYF. The chain is built from TRBV7-2 and TRBJ2-5, with 10 bases lining up with TRBD2. Per germline, CDR1 SGHTA and CDR2 FQGNSA. This CDR3 comprises 14 residues. J was trimmed by 2 bases and V by 5 bases; bases with no gene match: 2.

J is TRBJ1-1 and V is TRBV19, with D perhaps TRBD1 (6 bases). The CDR3 extends over 14 amino acids. V gave up 3 bases and J gave up 5 bases, with 13 bases separating them. Germline values: CDR1 LNHDA, CDR2 SQIVND (reference sequence). The chain's CDR3 is CASSIQGRGTEAFF. The CDR3 DNA is TGTGCCAGTAGTATTCAGGGGCGAGGAACTGAAGCTTTCTTT.

The V and J genes are TRBV11-3 and TRBJ2-2; D is ambiguous. CDR3 length: 14 amino acids. Trimming cost V 1 base and J 3 bases, with 6 bases left between them. Per the germline V gene, CDR1 is SGHNT and CDR2 is YENEEA. The CDR3 region has the DNA TGTGCCAGCAGCTTAGGCCAATACACCGGGGAGCTGTTTTTT. Translation: CASSLGQYTGELFF.

This clone was picked up one time. The rearrangement links TRBV28 to TRBJ1-4; D possibly corresponds to TRBD1 (6 bases). V lost 2 bases, J lost 8 bases, and 21 bases lay in between. The germline V gene has CDR1 MDHEN and CDR2 SYDVKM. The CDR3 runs to 17 residues. CDR3 DNA sequence: TGTGCCAGCAGTTTAAGGGGACCGGGGACAAGGAGAGAAAAACTGTTTTTT. This codes for CASSLRGPGTRREKLFF.